The 22 T cell receptor beta chains below come from one sample, sequenced in a study of cytomegalovirus exposure and HLA in healthy donors. Researchers ran the PCR with 60 Vbeta and 13 Jbeta primers. Measured with immunoSEQ multiplex PCR; TCRdb has only the in-frame clones, and not every one. Of about 160,000 clones detected, 70% to 90% appear once; the ten largest clones hold 0.85% to 1%. Input material: PBMCs. The source is a woman under 40 in good health and CMV-seronegative.

In its sample, this clone was seen once. V is TRBV5-1 and J is TRBJ2-7, with 7 bases lining up with TRBD2. V shed 0 bases, J shed 3 bases, and the junction held 3 bases outside the gene matches. The CDR3 has 14 amino acids. Germline V CDR1 and CDR2: SGHRS, YFSETQ. CDR3 coding DNA: TGCGCCAGCAGCTTGGGTACTAGCGTCTACGAGCAGTACTTC. Its translation: CASSLGTSVYEQYF.

The genes are TRBV7-9 and TRBJ2-5; D unclear. Trimming shortened V by 1 base and J by 1 base, and 4 bases separated the two germline ends. The CDR3 runs to 13 residues. Germline V gene data show CDR1 as SEHNR and CDR2 as FQNEAQ (reference sequence). The CDR3 spells CASSLGAQETQYF. The DNA for the CDR3 is TGTGCCAGCAGCTTAGGGGCCCAAGAGACCCAGTACTTC.

V and J are TRBV4-1 and TRBJ1-2; TRBD1 aligns across 10 bases. CDR3 length equals 15 residues. V shed 1 base and J 8 bases; nucleotides not matched to a gene: 7. From germline, CDR1 is MGHRA and CDR2 YSYEKL. The CDR3 loop reads CASSQGDRGWSGYTF. The DNA for the CDR3 is TGCGCCAGCAGCCAAGGGGACAGGGGATGGAGCGGCTACACCTTC.

This chain connects TRBV5-6 to TRBJ2-1, with 8 bases matching TRBD1. CDR1 SGHDT and CDR2 YYEEEE come from the germline V gene. This CDR3 contains 16 residues. The trim removed 0 bases at V and 3 bases at J, leaving 5 bases unmatched. CDR3 sequence (DNA): TGTGCCAGCAGCTTGGCCGGGACAGGTTTCTACAATGAGCAGTTCTTC. Its protein is CASSLAGTGFYNEQFF.

This chain connects TRBV10-1 to TRBJ2-7; 9 bases are shared with TRBD2. The V segment lost 5 bases and the J segment 9 bases; nucleotides outside the gene matches: 11. Germline V gene data show CDR1 as WNHNN and CDR2 as SYGVQD (reference sequence). The CDR3 covers 14 residues. The CDR3 DNA reads TGCGCCAGCAGTTTAGCGGGAGAGGGTCAAGGGCAGTACTTC. This sequence encodes CASSLAGEGQGQYF.

V and J are TRBV30 and TRBJ2-1, with 10 bases fitting TRBD2. Germline loops: CDR1 GTSNPN, CDR2 SVGIG (reference sequence). This CDR3 spans 16 amino acids. Losses at the gene ends were 3 bases for V and 1 base for J; bases not matched to a gene: 6. CDR3 protein: CAWSALAGVSYNEQFF. The CDR3 nucleotides read TGTGCCTGGAGCGCGCTAGCGGGAGTTTCCTACAATGAGCAGTTCTTC. Filled out from reference TRBV30 and TRBJ2-1, the complete variable domain reads SQTIHQWPATLVQPVGSPLSLECTVEGTSNPNLYWYRQAAGRGLQLLFYSVGIGQISSEVPQNLSASRPQDRQFILSSKKLLLSDSGFYLCAWSALAGVSYNEQFFGPGTRLTVL.

The chain uses TRBV7-6 and TRBJ2-1; weak D call: TRBD2 (6 bases). V gave up 5 bases and J gave up 11 bases, with 34 bases separating them. Germline CDR1 reads SGHVS; CDR2 reads FNYEAQ. CDR3 length: 19 amino acids. In nucleotides, the CDR3 is TGTGCCAGCAGCCAACAGGCCCCGGGACTCACCACCGGATCCCTTCAGCAGTTCTTC. Protein sequence: CASSQQAPGLTTGSLQQFF.

The chain uses TRBV10-3 and TRBJ2-5, with D unclear. Trimming removed 10 bases at V and 1 base at J, with 10 bases between. Germline-derived CDR1 and CDR2 are ENHRY and SYGVKD. This CDR3 contains 12 residues. The CDR3 here is CATGSSQETQYF. In DNA form, the CDR3 reads TGTGCCACCGGGTCTAGCCAAGAGACCCAGTACTTC.

J is TRBJ2-7 and V is TRBV6-1; 7 bases are shared with TRBD2. V lost 0 bases to trimming and J lost 3 bases; unmatched junction nucleotides: 5. Germline V lookup: CDR1 MNHNS, CDR2 SASEGT. There are 15 residues in the CDR3. In nucleotides, the CDR3 is TGTGCCAGCAGTGAAGCCCCTAGCGGCCTCTACGAGCAGTACGTC. It yields the protein CASSEAPSGLYEQYV.

This rearrangement joins TRBV6-1 to TRBJ1-2; the match to TRBD1 covers 7 bases. The CDR3 totals 16 residues. Unmatched junction bases numbered 10, after V lost 2 bases and J lost 4 bases. From germline, CDR1 is MNHNS and CDR2 SASEGT. CDR3 in DNA: TGTGCCAGCAGTGAATGGGGGCTGGGACAGTTCTATGGCTACACCTTC. Amino acids: CASSEWGLGQFYGYTF.

This chain joins TRBV29-1 and TRBJ2-7; possible D gene TRBD1, 6 bases. The CDR3 is 16 residues long. Germline V gene data show CDR1 as SQVTM and CDR2 as ANQGSEA. V was clipped by 4 bases and J by 2 bases, with 21 bases between them. In DNA, the CDR3 is TGCAGCGTTGGTAGGGGGACCCCCGAGAGCACCTACGAGCAGTACTTC. Translation: CSVGRGTPESTYEQYF.

This chain connects TRBV19 to TRBJ1-2; the D gene is possibly TRBD1 (5 bases). V was cut by 4 bases and J by 8 bases, with 32 bases left in between. The germline CDR1 and CDR2 sequences are LNHDA and SQIVND (reference sequence). This CDR3 is 19 amino acids long. The CDR3 reads CASSTTRPSQVNSSWGYTF. The CDR3 DNA reads as TGTGCCAGTAGTACAACCCGCCCCTCACAGGTGAATTCCTCCTGGGGCTACACCTTC.

This clone was found once. The J gene is TRBJ2-1, the V gene TRBV7-7; D is undetermined. The V end was cut by 2 bases, the J end by 6 bases, with 8 bases between. Germline lookup yields CDR1 SSHAT and CDR2 FNYEAQ (reference sequence). This CDR3 has 13 amino acids. The CDR3 protein is CASSLLPSNEQFF. The CDR3 nucleotides read TGTGCCAGCAGCTTACTACCTAGCAATGAGCAGTTCTTC.

The chain is built from TRBV13 and TRBJ2-3; 7 nucleotides line up with TRBD2. Germline loops: CDR1 PRHDT, CDR2 FYEKMQ (reference sequence). The CDR3 has 16 amino acids. V trimming: 2 bases; J trimming: 7 bases; junction bases outside the gene matches: 12. Written as DNA, the CDR3 is TGTGCCAGCAGCTTATCGACCGGGAGGATCACGTATACGCAGTATTTT. The encoded protein is CASSLSTGRITYTQYF. Filled out from reference TRBV13 and TRBJ2-3, the complete variable domain reads AAGVIQSPRHLIKEKRETATLKCYPIPRHDTVYWYQQGPGQDPQFLISFYEKMQSDKGSIPDRFSAQQFSDYHSELNMSSLELGDSALYFCASSLSTGRITYTQYFGPGTRLTVL.

This chain joins TRBV28 and TRBJ2-2; D possibly corresponds to TRBD2 (6 bases). V lost 3 bases and J lost 6, with 17 bases in between. Germline CDR1 MDHEN, CDR2 SYDVKM. The CDR3 is made up of 16 amino acids. CDR3 sequence reads: CASSFRRGLWAGELFF. CDR3 coding DNA: TGTGCCAGCAGTTTTAGGAGGGGACTCTGGGCCGGGGAGCTGTTTTTT.

The chain employs TRBV4-1 and TRBJ2-7; weak D call: TRBD2 (6 bases). There are 17 residues in the CDR3. Trimming removed 3 bases from V and 0 bases from J, with 18 bases in between. Germline CDR1 is MGHRA and CDR2 is YSYEKL. CDR3 loop: CASSQRLTSTDSYEQYF. The CDR3 coding sequence is TGCGCCAGCAGCCAGCGACTTACTAGCACCGACTCCTACGAGCAGTACTTC.

This chain connects TRBV2 to TRBJ2-3, with 11 bases fitting TRBD2. Germline CDR1 reads SNHLY; CDR2 reads FYNNEI. Trimming cost V 0 bases and J 2 bases; bases outside gene matches: 19. CDR3 size: 22 residues. The CDR3 is CASSEARTGLAAPFRDTDTQYF. The CDR3 coding sequence is TGTGCCAGCAGTGAAGCGAGGACGGGACTAGCGGCCCCATTCAGGGACACAGATACGCAGTATTTT.

The rearrangement uses TRBV15 and TRBJ1-3; 7 bases match TRBD1. The CDR3 contains 17 residues. The germline V gene has CDR1 LNHNV and CDR2 YYDKDF (reference sequence). V shed 0 bases and J 0 bases; nucleotides not matched to a gene: 5. The CDR3 DNA sequence: TGTGCCACCAGCAGAGAGAAGGGGGCGAGCTCTGGAAACACCATATATTTT. Its protein product is CATSREKGASSGNTIYF.

This clone was found once. The chain uses TRBV6-1 and TRBJ2-1; 8 nucleotides match TRBD2. This CDR3 comprises 16 residues. The ends lost 4 bases at V and 2 bases at J; junction bases unmatched: 7. The germline V gene encodes CDR1 MNHNS and CDR2 SASEGT. The CDR3 here is CASSAPGGATYNEQFF. DNA for the CDR3: TGTGCCAGCAGTGCACCGGGGGGGGCCACCTACAATGAGCAGTTCTTC.

The chain uses TRBV5-5 and TRBJ1-4, with 7 bases fitting TRBD1. V was pared by 3 bases and J by 7 bases, with 9 bases of the junction left unmatched. The CDR3 runs 15 residues. The germline V gene has CDR1 SGHKS and CDR2 YYEKEE (reference sequence). The CDR3 DNA reads TGTGCCAGCAGCTCCAGGGACAGTGGGAGTGAAAAACTGTTTTTT. Translation: CASSSRDSGSEKLFF. Based on the CDR3 plus reference TRBV5-5 and TRBJ1-4, the full variable domain is DAGVTQSPTHLIKTRGQQVTLRCSPISGHKSVSWYQQVLGQGPQFIFQYYEKEERGRGNFPDRFSARQFPNYSSELNVNALLLGDSALYLCASSSRDSGSEKLFFGSGTQLSVL.

V usage is TRBV5-1 and J usage is TRBJ2-2, with TRBD1 identical over 7 bases. The CDR3 consists of 15 residues. CDR1 SGHRS and CDR2 YFSETQ come from the germline V gene. J lost 3 bases, V lost 2 bases, and 4 bases had no gene match. The chain's CDR3 is CASSFPGGYTGELFF. The DNA of the CDR3 is TGCGCCAGCAGCTTTCCAGGGGGATACACCGGGGAGCTGTTTTTT.

This chain connects TRBV11-2 to TRBJ2-1; a possible D gene is TRBD2 (5 bases). V lost 0 bases and J 7 bases, leaving 13 bases between the germline ends. The CDR3 is 15 amino acids. Germline V gene lookup returns CDR1 SGHAT and CDR2 FQNNGV. For the CDR3, the DNA is TGTGCCAGCAGCTTAGAGGCAGGAACGGGGAATGAGCAGTTCTTC. Its protein product is CASSLEAGTGNEQFF.